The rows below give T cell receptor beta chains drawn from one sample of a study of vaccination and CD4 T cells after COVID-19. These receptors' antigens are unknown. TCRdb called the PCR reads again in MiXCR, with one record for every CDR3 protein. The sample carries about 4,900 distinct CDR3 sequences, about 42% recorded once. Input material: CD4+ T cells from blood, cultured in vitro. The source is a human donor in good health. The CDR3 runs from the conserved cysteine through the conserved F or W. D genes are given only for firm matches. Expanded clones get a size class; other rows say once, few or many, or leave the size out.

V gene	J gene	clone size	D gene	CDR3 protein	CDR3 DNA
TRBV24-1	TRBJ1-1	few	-	CATSDPGSSEAFF	TGTGCCACCAGTGACCCAGGGTCTTCGGAAGCTTTCTTT
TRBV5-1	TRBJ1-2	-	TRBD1	CASSLDPGGDGYTF	TGCGCCAGCAGCCTCGACCCAGGGGGCGATGGCTACACCTTC
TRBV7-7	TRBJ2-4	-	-	CASSADRMAIQYF	TGTGCTAGCAGCGCAGACAGGATGGCCATTCAGTACTTC
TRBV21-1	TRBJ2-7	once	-	CASSKANRNGYEQYF	TGTGCCAGCAGCAAAGCCAACAGAAACGGATACGAGCAGTACTTC
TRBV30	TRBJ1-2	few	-	CAWSWKRAYGYTF	TGTGCCTGGAGTTGGAAGCGCGCCTATGGCTACACCTTC
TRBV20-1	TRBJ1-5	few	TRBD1	CSAREFGTGGGNQPQHF	TGCAGTGCTAGAGAGTTCGGGACAGGGGGCGGCAATCAGCCCCAGCATTTT
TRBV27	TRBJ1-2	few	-	CARRGDFSLGYTF	TGTGCCAGAAGGGGGGACTTTTCCCTTGGCTACACCTTC
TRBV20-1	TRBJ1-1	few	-	CSARPGEGYTEAFF	TGCAGTGCTAGACCGGGGGAGGGGTACACTGAAGCTTTCTTT
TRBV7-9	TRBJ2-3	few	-	CASSSTTDTQYF	TGTGCCAGCAGCTCAACTACGGATACGCAGTATTTT
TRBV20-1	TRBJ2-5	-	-	CSARPGEETQYF	TGCAGTGCTAGACCAGGGGAAGAGACCCAGTACTTC
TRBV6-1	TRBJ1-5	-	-	CASIRGSENNQPQHF	TGTGCCAGCATTAGGGGGTCCGAGAACAATCAGCCCCAGCATTTT
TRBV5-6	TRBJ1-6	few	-	CASSWRGGRASPLHF	TGTGCCAGCAGCTGGAGAGGTGGAAGGGCCTCACCCCTCCACTTT
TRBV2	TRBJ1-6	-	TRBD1	CASSTGVDVIPLHF	TGTGCCAGCAGTACAGGGGTGGATGTCATACCCCTCCACTTT
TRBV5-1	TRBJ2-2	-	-	CASSPTGATGELFF	TGCGCCAGCAGCCCAACGGGGGCCACCGGGGAGCTGTTTTTT
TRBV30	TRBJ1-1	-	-	CAWRVGHRGYGTEAFF	TGTGCCTGGAGGGTTGGACATCGAGGATATGGGACTGAAGCTTTCTTT
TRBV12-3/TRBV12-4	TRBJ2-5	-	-	CASSLRVEGTQYF	TGTGCCAGCAGTTTGAGGGTAGAGGGGACCCAGTACTTC
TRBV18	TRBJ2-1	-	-	CASSPSLEGQFF	TGTGCCAGCTCACCGTCCCTCGAGGGGCAGTTCTTC
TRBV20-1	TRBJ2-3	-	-	CSAIFSSTDTQYF	TGCAGTGCTATTTTTTCTAGCACAGATACGCAGTATTTT
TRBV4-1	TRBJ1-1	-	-	CASSKGGTGMNTEAFF	TGCGCCAGCAGCAAGGGAGGGACGGGAATGAACACTGAAGCTTTCTTT
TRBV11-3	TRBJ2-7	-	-	CASSLNSHEQYF	TGTGCCAGCAGCTTAAATAGCCACGAGCAGTACTTC
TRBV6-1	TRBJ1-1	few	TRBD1	CASTTQGARSEAFF	TGTGCCAGCACCACGCAGGGGGCAAGGTCTGAAGCTTTCTTT
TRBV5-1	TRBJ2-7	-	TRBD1	CASRGGQGIDEQYF	TGCGCCAGCAGGGGGGGACAGGGCATCGACGAGCAGTACTTC
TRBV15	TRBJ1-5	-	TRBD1	CATAGTGGIQPQHF	TGTGCCACCGCAGGGACAGGGGGCATTCAGCCCCAGCATTTT
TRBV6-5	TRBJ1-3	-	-	CASSYGLGTIYF	TGTGCCAGCAGTTACGGGTTAGGCACCATATATTTT
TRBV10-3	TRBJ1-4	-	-	CAISAGASNEKLFF	TGTGCCATCAGTGCGGGGGCTTCTAATGAAAAACTGTTTTTT
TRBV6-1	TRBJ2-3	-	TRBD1	CASEQGADTQYF	TGTGCCAGCGAACAGGGGGCAGATACGCAGTATTTT
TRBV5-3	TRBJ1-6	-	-	CASSFGPIPNSPLHF	TGTGCCAGCAGCTTCGGACCAATACCCAATTCACCCCTCCACTTT
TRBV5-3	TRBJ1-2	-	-	CASSHSGAYGYTF	TGTGCCAGCAGCCATTCCGGGGCCTATGGCTACACCTTC
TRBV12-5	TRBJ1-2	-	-	CASGFQGWDGYTF	TGTGCTAGTGGGTTCCAGGGGTGGGACGGCTACACCTTC
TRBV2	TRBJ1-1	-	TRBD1	CASRPRTGENTEAFF	TGTGCCAGCAGACCCAGGACAGGGGAGAACACTGAAGCTTTCTTT
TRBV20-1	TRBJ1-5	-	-	CSARIGGAGNQPQHF	TGCAGTGCTAGAATTGGGGGCGCGGGCAATCAGCCCCAGCATTTT
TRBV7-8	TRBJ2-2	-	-	CAHTDTNTGELFF	TGTGCCCATACGGACACGAACACCGGGGAGCTGTTTTTT
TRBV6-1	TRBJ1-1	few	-	CASSELVGTEAFF	TGTGCCAGCAGTGAATTAGTGGGCACTGAAGCTTTCTTT
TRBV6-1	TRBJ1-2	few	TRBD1	CASRGQIFPSGYTF	TGTGCCAGCAGGGGACAGATCTTCCCGTCCGGCTACACCTTC
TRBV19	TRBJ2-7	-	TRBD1	CASSRDRELYEQYF	TGTGCCAGTAGTAGGGACAGGGAACTCTACGAGCAGTACTTC
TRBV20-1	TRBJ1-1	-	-	CSARETDTEAFF	TGCAGTGCTAGAGAGACAGACACTGAAGCTTTCTTT
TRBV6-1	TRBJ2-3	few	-	CASSALIFGTDTQYF	TGTGCCAGCAGTGCACTGATTTTCGGCACAGATACGCAGTATTTT
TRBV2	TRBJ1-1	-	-	CASSGRTEAFF	TGTGCCAGCAGTGGACGGACAGAAGCTTTCTTT
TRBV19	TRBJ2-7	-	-	CASSIMRGSYEQYF	TGTGCCAGTAGTATTATGCGAGGGTCCTACGAGCAGTACTTC
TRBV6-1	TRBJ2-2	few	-	CASSEEASSGELFF	TGTGCCAGCAGTGAAGAGGCCTCCTCCGGGGAGCTGTTTTTT
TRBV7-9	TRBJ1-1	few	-	CASSREMGTDPSAFF	TGTGCCAGCAGCCGCGAGATGGGCACCGACCCCTCAGCTTTCTTT
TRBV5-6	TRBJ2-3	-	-	CASSLLSGSGGTDTQYF	TGTGCCAGCAGCTTGTTATCAGGTAGTGGGGGCACAGATACGCAGTATTTT